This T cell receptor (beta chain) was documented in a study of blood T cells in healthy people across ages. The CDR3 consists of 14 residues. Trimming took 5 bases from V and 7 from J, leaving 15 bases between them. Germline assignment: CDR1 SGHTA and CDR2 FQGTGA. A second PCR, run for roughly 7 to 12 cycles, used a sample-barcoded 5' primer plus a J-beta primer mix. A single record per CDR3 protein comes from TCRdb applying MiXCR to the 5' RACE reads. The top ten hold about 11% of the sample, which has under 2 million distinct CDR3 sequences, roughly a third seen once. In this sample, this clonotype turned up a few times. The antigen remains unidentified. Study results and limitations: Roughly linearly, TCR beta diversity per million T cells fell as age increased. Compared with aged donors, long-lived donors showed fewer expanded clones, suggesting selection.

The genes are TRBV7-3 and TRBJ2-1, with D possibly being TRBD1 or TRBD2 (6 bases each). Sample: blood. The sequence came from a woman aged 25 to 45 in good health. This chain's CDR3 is CASSQGGSRNEQFF. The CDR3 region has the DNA TGTGCCAGCAGCCAAGGGGGGAGTCGAAATGAGCAGTTCTTC.